This TCR beta chain was sequenced during a study of T cells after yellow fever vaccination. This clonotype was found a few times. MiXCR, run by TCRdb on the 5' RACE reads, gives a single entry per CDR3 protein. The profile shows some 350,000 distinct CDR3 sequences, roughly 6.1% of them singletons. Germline V gene data show CDR1 as SGHRS and CDR2 as YFSETQ. CDR3 length: 16 residues. V was clipped by 4 bases and J by 8 bases; unmatched bases: 7. Material: PBMCs, obtained 5 days after the yellow fever booster vaccination. This TCR came from a man aged 30-40 years who received the YFV17D yellow fever vaccine. The chain couples TRBV5-1 to TRBJ2-3, with 16 bases identical to TRBD2. This chain's CDR3 is CASSHGTSGRAGTQYF. The CDR3 nucleotides are TGCGCCAGCAGCCACGGGACTAGCGGGAGGGCCGGTACGCAGTATTTT.